What follows is one TCR beta chain and its context. The target of this receptor is not known. Base qualities are not at hand, and no much larger clone is one base apart. The data derive from a study of blood T cell repertoires in COVID-19 (dated by TCRdb to about 2020). Describing the broader study: Collaborator samples came from the United States, Italy and Spain and covered acute and convalescent phases of COVID-19. The sample metadata nearly always contained a de-identified subject ID, COVID-19 status, age in years and sex. The material from the prospective study consisted of cDNA or gDNA derived from T cells, B-cell-depleted T cells, or PBMCs. Where available, HLA class I and class II types were taken from metadata supplied by the sample provider and were not determined by assay-based typing. Subjects who had been exposed to COVID-19, were actively infected with it, or had recovered from it provided the deeply sampled blood TCRbeta repertoires that made up the dataset. The repertoires were released in a freely available public database intended as a resource for research on the immune response to SARS-CoV-2. Samples were obtained from the ongoing ImmuneRACE study (first 160 participants) and from over a thousand subjects provided by 6 global collaborators. What the research found in general, with its limitations: Clinical and demographic metadata were provided uncurated, with the amount varying by source and participant.

TCRbeta CDR3 regions were amplified from genomic DNA by means of the immunoSEQ Assay, a bias-controlled multiplex PCR. In the paper's pipeline: Within the assay, amplification of reference gene primers was used to estimate how many nucleated cells each sample contained. Sequence reads were collapsed and filtered to measure the absolute abundance of every unique TCRbeta CDR3 rearrangement. For each sample, productive Simpson clonality was calculated as the square root of Simpson's diversity index over productive rearrangements. As stored in TCRdb, this immuneACCESS dataset retains in-frame rearrangements with V and J assigned. A fraction of the clones does not appear; measured against another copy, unresolved V genes explain less than half of the discrepancy, and the remainder lacks a known reason. That table is the source of V, J and clone size, and D and trimming were worked out from the DNA. The sample includes more than 200,000 clones, with approximately 81% observed a single time. Together, the top ten hold 4.2% of the sample.

The collaborating institutions used their own protocols to collect whole blood in K2EDTA tubes. For TCRbeta analysis, collaborator samples were shipped as frozen whole blood, as isolated PBMCs, or as DNA extracted from either sample type. The germline V gene supplies CDR1 MDHEN and CDR2 SYDVKM. V is clipped by 4 bases and J by 4 bases, and the sequence between their germline boundaries is 16 bases long. From the cysteine up to the phenylalanine, the CDR3 has a length of 15 residues. The kept DNA is CDR3 alone, 45 bases in frame from the first base. The sequence was obtained from a man aged 60 to 75 with acute or convalescent COVID-19. The sequencing input was peripheral blood. The V and J genes are TRBV28 and TRBJ1-2; confidence is insufficient to name the D gene. In nucleotide form, the sequence is TGTGCCAGCAGTTCACATCATGGGAGTCTCTATGGCTACACCTTC. This gives the protein CASSSHHGSLYGYTF.